The table lists the clone carrying this T cell receptor beta chain with many counts. Its antigen is currently unknown. This sample was taken from a study of T cells after yellow fever vaccination. Overall study context: Libraries from low-cell-number fractions were prepared with the SMART-Seq v4 Ultra Low Input RNA kit. Study observations and caveats: Weaker overall, the secondary response nonetheless peaked faster (day 5 versus 15). At approximately 96% for CD4 and over 80% for CD8, most primary-vaccination clones showed up again after the booster.

From germline, CDR1 is SGHRS and CDR2 YFSETQ. The CDR3 loop spans 16 amino acids. V dropped 0 bases and J dropped 0 bases, with 9 bases sitting between them. By 5'RACE template switching, TCR cDNA was produced, with a universal primer site and UMIs added in the process. TCRdb reanalysed the 5' RACE reads using MiXCR and keeps one entry per CDR3 protein. The sample has over 110,000 distinct CDR3 sequences, 7.7% seen once. The rearrangement joins TRBV5-1 to TRBJ2-2, with a possible D match to TRBD2 (5 bases). The sequence derives from a man aged 30 to 39 who received the YFV17D yellow fever vaccine. Here the sequenced sample was CD4+ T cells sorted from PBMCs, taken 5 days after the yellow fever booster vaccination. CDR3 DNA sequence: TGCGCCAGCAGCTTGGAGACTATCTCGAACACCGGGGAGCTGTTTTTT. It codes for CASSLETISNTGELFF. Supplemented by reference TRBV5-1 and TRBJ2-2, the full variable domain reads KAGVTQTPRYLIKTRGQQVTLSCSPISGHRSVSWYQQTPGQGLQFLFEYFSETQRNKGNFPGRFSGRQFSNSRSEMNVSTLELGDSALYLCASSLETISNTGELFFGEGSRLTVL.